The 10 T cell receptor beta chains below were found in one sample sequenced in a study of control samples from healthy donors and cancer patients. Sequenced by immunoSEQ multiplex PCR; TCRdb stores in-frame clones only, minus some. The table records around 50,000 clones, 95% to 96% of them present only once. The sample consisted of blood. These receptors all stem from a woman in her twenties or thirties in good health.

J is TRBJ1-3 and V is TRBV28, with D hard to call. The CDR3 length is 11 residues. V was pared by 7 bases and J by 1 base, with 2 bases between. Germline V gene data show CDR1 as MDHEN and CDR2 as SYDVKM. The CDR3 spells CASKSGNTIYF. CDR3 DNA sequence: TGTGCCAGCAAATCTGGAAACACCATATATTTT.

The chain carries TRBV24-1 and TRBJ2-2; 7 nucleotides align to TRBD1. Germline values: CDR1 KGHDR, CDR2 SFDVKD. The CDR3 is 16 amino acids. With 10 bases clipped from V and 9 bases from J, the junction kept 19 bases outside the gene matches. This chain's CDR3 is CATDQISFRGTRELFF. In DNA, the CDR3 is TGTGCCACAGACCAGATTTCCTTCAGGGGGACGCGGGAGCTGTTTTTT.

This clone came up once. V is TRBV5-4 and J is TRBJ2-3, with D maybe TRBD2 (6 bases). The CDR3 runs 14 residues. V lost 3 bases to trimming and J lost 0 bases, with 8 bases between them. Looked up from germline, CDR1 is SGHNT and CDR2 is YYREEE (reference sequence). CDR3 DNA: TGTGCCAGCAGCTCGGGAGACAGCACAGATACGCAGTATTTT. This gives the protein CASSSGDSTDTQYF.

This rearrangement joins TRBV6-5 to TRBJ1-1; tentatively, D is TRBD1 (5 bases). This CDR3 is 14 amino acids long. Germline CDR1 and CDR2: MNHEY and SVGAGI. V lost 2 bases, J lost 5 bases, and 12 bases lay in between. The CDR3 sequence: CASSYPGAGTEAFF. The DNA for the CDR3 is TGTGCCAGCAGTTACCCCGGGGCCGGGACTGAAGCTTTCTTT.

V and J are TRBV12-3 or TRBV12-4 and TRBJ1-1; D is uncertain. The CDR3 covers 12 residues. Trimming pared 6 bases from V and 4 bases from J, leaving 9 bases between. In DNA, the CDR3 is TGTGCCAGCAGCCCCACGGGCACTGAAGCTTTCTTT. Its protein is CASSPTGTEAFF.

The CDR3 region is CAWSVQGYEQYF. The DNA of the CDR3 is TGTGCCTGGAGTGTACAGGGGTACGAGCAGTACTTC. The genes are TRBV30 and TRBJ2-7, with 7 bases that match TRBD1. Germline V gene lookup returns CDR1 GTSNPN and CDR2 SVGIG (reference sequence). V dropped 0 bases and J dropped 4; count of bases not matched to a gene: 0. The CDR3 spans 12 residues.

The V gene is TRBV9, the J gene TRBJ1-1; no clear D gene. Germline CDR1 and CDR2: SGDLS and YYNGEE. The CDR3 spans 12 residues. V was clipped by 4 bases and J by 5 bases, with 9 bases between them. The CDR3 is CASSPVGTEAFF. As DNA, the CDR3 is TGTGCCAGCAGCCCCGTGGGGACTGAAGCTTTCTTT.

This chain joins TRBV19 and TRBJ2-1; possibly TRBD2 for D (5 bases). Germline loops: CDR1 LNHDA, CDR2 SQIVND (reference sequence). V gave up 7 bases and J gave up 0 bases, with 10 bases separating them. This CDR3 is 14 amino acids long. The CDR3 spells CASTVTSSYNEQFF. The CDR3 DNA is TGTGCCAGTACAGTCACTAGCTCCTACAATGAGCAGTTCTTC.

This clone was observed a handful of times. V and J are TRBV2 and TRBJ2-7; D is undetermined. Trimming removed 6 bases at V and 4 bases at J, with 7 bases between. CDR3 length: 11 amino acids. Germline V gene data show CDR1 as SNHLY and CDR2 as FYNNEI. CDR3 nucleotide sequence: TGTGCCAGCAGATTGGAGTACGAGCAGTACTTC. Translation: CASRLEYEQYF.

The chain combines TRBV3-1 (or the pseudogene TRBV3-2) with TRBJ2-3; D unresolved. Germline CDR1 reads LGHDT; CDR2 reads YNNKEL (reference sequence). The CDR3 covers 11 residues. Trimming took off 2 bases at V and 3 bases at J, with 0 bases between the two ends. CDR3 region: CASSQTDTQYF. CDR3 nucleotide sequence: TGTGCCAGCAGCCAAACAGATACGCAGTATTTT.